This T cell receptor (beta chain) appears in the sequencing data of a study of cytomegalovirus exposure and HLA in healthy donors. Study results and caveats: For presence/absence analyses, sequencing depth was assumed to be roughly uniform across donors.

The study ran its PCR with 60 Vbeta and 13 Jbeta primers. Profiling relied on immunoSEQ multiplex PCR, and the TCRdb table lists in-frame clones only, not all of them. This sample has 90,000 to 140,000 clones; about 13% occur once, and the top ten carry more than 15%. The CDR3 totals 13 residues. Germline V CDR1 and CDR2: SGHTA, FQGNSA. V dropped 8 bases and J dropped 3; count of bases not matched to a gene: 4. As for this clone: Its antigen remains unknown.

The TCR originated in a man aged 40-49 years in good health and CMV-seropositive. Input material: PBMCs. This chain joins TRBV7-2 and TRBJ2-7, with 10 bases matching TRBD2. The CDR3 sequence: CASSGTSDYEQYF. Here the CDR3 DNA reads TGTGCCAGCTCCGGGACTAGCGACTACGAGCAGTACTTC.